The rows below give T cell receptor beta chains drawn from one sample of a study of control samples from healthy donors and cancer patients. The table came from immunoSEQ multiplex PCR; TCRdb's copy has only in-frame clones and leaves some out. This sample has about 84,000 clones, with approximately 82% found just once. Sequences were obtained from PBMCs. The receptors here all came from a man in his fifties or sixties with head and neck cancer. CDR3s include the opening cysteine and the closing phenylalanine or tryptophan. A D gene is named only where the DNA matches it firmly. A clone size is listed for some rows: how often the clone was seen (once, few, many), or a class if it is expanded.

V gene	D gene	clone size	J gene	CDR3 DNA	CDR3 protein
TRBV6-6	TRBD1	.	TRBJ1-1	TGTGCCAGCAGTTGGGACAGAGCGAACACTGAAGCTTTCTTT	CASSWDRANTEAFF
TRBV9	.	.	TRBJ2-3	TGTGCCAGCAGCGTAGGGGGCGTTAGCACAGATACGCAGTATTTT	CASSVGGVSTDTQYF
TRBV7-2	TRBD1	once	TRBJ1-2	TGTGCCAGCAGCCTAACTATCGGGACAGGCCCCAACTATGGCTACACCTTC	CASSLTIGTGPNYGYTF
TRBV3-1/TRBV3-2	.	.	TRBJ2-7	TGTGCCAGCAGCCAAGGGGGGAGTTTCTACGAGCAGTACTTC	CASSQGGSFYEQYF
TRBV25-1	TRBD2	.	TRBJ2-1	TGTGCCAGTCTGCGGGCGGGAGGTTCCTACAATGAGCAGTTCTTC	CASLRAGGSYNEQFF
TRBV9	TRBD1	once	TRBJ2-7	TGTGCCAGCAGCAGACAGGGTAGCGAGCAGTACTTC	CASSRQGSEQYF
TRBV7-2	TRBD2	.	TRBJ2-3	TGTGCCAGCAGCTTAGGACTAGCGAGCACAGATACGCAGTATTTT	CASSLGLASTDTQYF
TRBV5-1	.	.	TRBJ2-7	TGCGCCAGCACCCTGGGGGCAGGGGGGGACTACGAGCAGTACTTC	CASTLGAGGDYEQYF
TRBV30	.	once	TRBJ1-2	TGTGCCTGGAGTCACAGGGAAAACTATGGCTACACCTTC	CAWSHRENYGYTF
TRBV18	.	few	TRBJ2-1	TGTGCCAGCTCACCAATGAGAAGAGACAATGAGCAGTTCTTC	CASSPMRRDNEQFF
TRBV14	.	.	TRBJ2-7	TGTGCCAGCAGCCAAGAAGCGCACGAGCAGTACTTC	CASSQEAHEQYF
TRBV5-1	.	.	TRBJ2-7	TGCGCCAGCAGCTTGGGAAACACCGGGACATTAAGATACGAGCAGTACTTC	CASSLGNTGTLRYEQYF
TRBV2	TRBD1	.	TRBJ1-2	TGTGCCAGCAGTCTTGACAGGGGGCACAACTATGGCTACACCTTC	CASSLDRGHNYGYTF
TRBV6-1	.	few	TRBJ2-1	TGTGCCAGCAGTGAACAGGGTTACAATGAGCAGTTCTTC	CASSEQGYNEQFF
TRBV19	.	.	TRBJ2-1	TGTGCCAGTAGTGCAACAATCAGCTCCTACAATGAGCAGTTCTTC	CASSATISSYNEQFF
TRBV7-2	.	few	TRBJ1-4	TGTGCCAGCAGTCTAACCTCGGGCGGCGAAAAACTGTTTTTT	CASSLTSGGEKLFF
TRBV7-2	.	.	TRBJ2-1	TGTGCCAGCAGCTTAGGGGCTAGCTATGAGCAGTTCTTC	CASSLGASYEQFF
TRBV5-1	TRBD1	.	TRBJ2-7	TGCGCCAGCAGATCGGGACAGACTACCTCCTACGAGCAGTACTTC	CASRSGQTTSYEQYF
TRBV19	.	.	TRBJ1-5	TGTGCCAGTAGTATAGAGGACAGACGCAATCAGCCCCAGCATTTT	CASSIEDRRNQPQHF
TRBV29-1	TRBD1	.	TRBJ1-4	TGCAGCGTTAGTTCCGGGACAGTTTTGTCTGGTAATGAAAAACTGTTTTTT	CSVSSGTVLSGNEKLFF
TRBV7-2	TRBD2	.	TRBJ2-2	TGTGCCAGCAGCTTCTTAGCGGGAGGGGCCGGGGAGCTGTTTTTT	CASSFLAGGAGELFF
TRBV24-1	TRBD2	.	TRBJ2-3	TGTGCCACCAGTGACCCGGGACTAGCGGGGGAAACCTCCTCATCAGATACGCAGTATTTT	CATSDPGLAGETSSSDTQYF
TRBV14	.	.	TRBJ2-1	TGTGCCAGCAGCCAATCAGTGGGTGAGCAGTTCTTC	CASSQSVGEQFF
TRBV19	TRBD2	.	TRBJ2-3	TGTGCCAGTAGGACTAGCGGGAGTGATACGCAGTATTTT	CASRTSGSDTQYF
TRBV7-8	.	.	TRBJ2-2	TGTGCCAGCAGCTTACGGTGGACTACTGCTAACGGGGAGCTGTTTTTT	CASSLRWTTANGELFF
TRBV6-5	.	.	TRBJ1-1	TGTGCCAGCAGTCGCCACCTGGACAGTAACACTGAAGCTTTCTTT	CASSRHLDSNTEAFF
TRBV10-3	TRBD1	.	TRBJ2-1	TGTGCCATCAGTGGGACAGGGACAAGTCTTTCCAATGAGCAGTTCTTC	CAISGTGTSLSNEQFF
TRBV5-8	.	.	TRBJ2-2	TGTGCCAGCAGATTACTTAGCGGGAACACCGGGGAGCTGTTTTTT	CASRLLSGNTGELFF
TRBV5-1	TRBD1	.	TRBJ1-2	TGCGCCAGCAGCTCGGGACAGGGCAGCTATGGCTACACCTTC	CASSSGQGSYGYTF
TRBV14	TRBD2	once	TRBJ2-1	TGTGCCAGCAGGGGGACTAGCGGGAGGTCACGCTACAATGAGCAGTTCTTC	CASRGTSGRSRYNEQFF
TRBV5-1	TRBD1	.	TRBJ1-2	TGCGCCAGCAGCTCCGGGACAGGACCGATAGGCTACACCTTC	CASSSGTGPIGYTF
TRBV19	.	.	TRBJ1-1	TGTGCCAGTAGTATGGCCTGGAACACTGAAGCTTTCTTT	CASSMAWNTEAFF
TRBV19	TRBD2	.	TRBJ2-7	TGTACGCTCGGGACTAGCGGGAGACTCGAGCAGTACTTC	CTLGTSGRLEQYF
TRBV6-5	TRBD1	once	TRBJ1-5	TGTGCCAGCAGTTACGGGACAGGGGCCGAGCCCCAGCATTTT	CASSYGTGAEPQHF
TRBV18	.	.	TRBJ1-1	TGTGCCAGCTCTGGGGAGGTTCGCACTGAAGCTTTCTTT	CASSGEVRTEAFF
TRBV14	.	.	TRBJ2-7	TGTGCCAGCAGCCAAGGCACCCCCAAGCAGTACTTC	CASSQGTPKQYF
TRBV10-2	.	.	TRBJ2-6	TGCGCCAGCAGTTCGGCTGGGGCCAACGTCCTGACTTTC	CASSSAGANVLTF
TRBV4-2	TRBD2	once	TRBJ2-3	TGTGCCAGCAGCCATCCCCGTGGGCGGGGGAGCACAGATACGCAGTATTTT	CASSHPRGRGSTDTQYF
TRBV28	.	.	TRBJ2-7	TGTGCCAGCAGTTTACGGCAGGGGAACACCTACGAGCAGTACTTC	CASSLRQGNTYEQYF
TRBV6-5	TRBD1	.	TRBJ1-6	TGTGCCAGCAGTTTACGACAGGGGGTTTCACCCCTCCACTTT	CASSLRQGVSPLHF
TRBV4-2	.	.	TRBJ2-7	TGTGCCAGCAGCCAAGAACTCCGGGACTCCTACGAGCAGTACTTC	CASSQELRDSYEQYF
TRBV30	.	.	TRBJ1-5	TGTGCCTGGAGTGTGCGGGGAAATCAGCCCCAGCATTTT	CAWSVRGNQPQHF
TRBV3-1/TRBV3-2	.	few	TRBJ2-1	TGTGCCAGCAGCCCCACGCAGTCGACCTACAATGAGCAGTTCTTC	CASSPTQSTYNEQFF
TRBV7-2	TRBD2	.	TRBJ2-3	TGTGCCAGCAGCTTAGAACCGGGAGGGCAGTATTTT	CASSLEPGGQYF
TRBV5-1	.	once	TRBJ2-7	TGCGCCAGCAGCTTGACAGGGACCCCCTACGAGCAGTACTTC	CASSLTGTPYEQYF
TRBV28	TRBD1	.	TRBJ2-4	TGTGCCAGCAGTTCACCCAGGACAGGGGGCATGGACATTCAGTACTTC	CASSSPRTGGMDIQYF
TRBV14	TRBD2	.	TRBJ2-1	TGTGCCAGCAGCCAAGGGTCAGTGGCTAGCGGGAGATACAATGAGCAGTTCTTC	CASSQGSVASGRYNEQFF
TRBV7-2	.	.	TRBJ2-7	TGTGCCAGCAGCTTACGGCGGGACTACGAGCAGTACTTC	CASSLRRDYEQYF
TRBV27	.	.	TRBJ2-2	TGTGCCAGCAGTCGATCCGTGGGGGCCGGGGAGCTGTTTTTT	CASSRSVGAGELFF
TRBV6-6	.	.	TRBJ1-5	TGTGCCAGCAGTTACTCGGCCAGGGACAATCAGCCCCAGCATTTT	CASSYSARDNQPQHF
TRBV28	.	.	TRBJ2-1	TGTGCCACCTCCGTGTTAGCGGCGTACAATGAGCAGTTCTTC	CATSVLAAYNEQFF
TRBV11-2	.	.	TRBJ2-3	TGTGCCAGCAGCCTCGGGATCGGTCGGGGAGATACGCAGTATTTT	CASSLGIGRGDTQYF
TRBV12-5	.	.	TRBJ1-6	TGTGCTAGTGGTCAATCGGCTGGCGGTAATGCCCTCCACTTT	CASGQSAGGNALHF
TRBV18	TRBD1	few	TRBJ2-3	TGTGCCAGCTCACCACCCAACAGGGGTAGCACAGATACGCAGTATTTT	CASSPPNRGSTDTQYF
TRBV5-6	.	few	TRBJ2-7	TGTGCCAGCAGCTTGGTACAGGCGTCCTACGAGCAGTACTTC	CASSLVQASYEQYF
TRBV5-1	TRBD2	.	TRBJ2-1	TGCGCCAGCAGCTATACCGGGACTAGCGGGAGCTACAATGAGCAGTTCTTC	CASSYTGTSGSYNEQFF